Shown below are 5 T cell receptor beta chains from a single sample sequenced in a study of blood T cell repertoires in COVID-19. Method: immunoSEQ multiplex PCR; TCRdb's copy keeps in-frame clones and lacks some. In the table there are around 250,000 clones, around 90% of which are singletons. The material sequenced was peripheral blood. All receptors derive from a human donor in a cohort sampled during active COVID-19.

The chain has TRBV18 and TRBJ1-2; 8 nucleotides align to TRBD1. This CDR3 region has 15 residues. Losses at the gene ends were 2 bases for V and 4 bases for J; bases not matched to a gene: 6. Germline CDR1 is KGHSH and CDR2 is LQKENI. CDR3 coding DNA: TGTGCCAGCTCACCATCCGGACAGGGCCCCTATGGCTACACCTTC. It translates to CASSPSGQGPYGYTF.

This chain joins TRBV7-9 and TRBJ1-1; D is ambiguous. Trimming removed 5 bases from V and 10 bases from J, with 14 bases in between. The CDR3 has 12 amino acids. Germline values: CDR1 SEHNR, CDR2 FQNEAQ (reference sequence). The chain's CDR3 is CASSREDRSAFF. Here the CDR3 DNA reads TGTGCCAGCAGCCGGGAGGACCGATCAGCTTTCTTT.

This clone was seen a handful of times. This sequence joins TRBV27 and TRBJ2-7, with 7 bases aligning to TRBD2. Germline values: CDR1 MNHEY, CDR2 SMNVEV (reference sequence). With V trimmed by 3 bases and J by 5 bases, 7 bases remained unmatched. The CDR3 has 14 amino acids. The CDR3 protein is CASSLSTSFHEQYF. DNA of the CDR3: TGTGCCAGCAGTTTGTCGACTAGCTTCCACGAGCAGTACTTC.

The genes are TRBV5-4 and TRBJ2-3, with 16 bases aligning to TRBD2. V shed 4 bases and J 5 bases; nucleotides not matched to a gene: 4. The CDR3 loop spans 16 amino acids. CDR1 SGHNT and CDR2 YYREEE come from the germline V gene (reference sequence). The CDR3 DNA follows: TGTGCCAGCAGCCCGGGACTAGCGGGGGGGCAAGATACGCAGTATTTT. It is translated as CASSPGLAGGQDTQYF.

The rearrangement links TRBV27 to TRBJ1-2; 9 positions match TRBD1. In germline, CDR1 is MNHEY, CDR2 SMNVEV (reference sequence). The CDR3 is 17 residues long. V was clipped by 5 bases and J by 4 bases; unmatched bases: 14. The CDR3 coding sequence is TGTGCCAGCAGTAGCCGGGACAGGGATTGGAGTAGCTATGGCTACACCTTC. This sequence encodes CASSSRDRDWSSYGYTF.